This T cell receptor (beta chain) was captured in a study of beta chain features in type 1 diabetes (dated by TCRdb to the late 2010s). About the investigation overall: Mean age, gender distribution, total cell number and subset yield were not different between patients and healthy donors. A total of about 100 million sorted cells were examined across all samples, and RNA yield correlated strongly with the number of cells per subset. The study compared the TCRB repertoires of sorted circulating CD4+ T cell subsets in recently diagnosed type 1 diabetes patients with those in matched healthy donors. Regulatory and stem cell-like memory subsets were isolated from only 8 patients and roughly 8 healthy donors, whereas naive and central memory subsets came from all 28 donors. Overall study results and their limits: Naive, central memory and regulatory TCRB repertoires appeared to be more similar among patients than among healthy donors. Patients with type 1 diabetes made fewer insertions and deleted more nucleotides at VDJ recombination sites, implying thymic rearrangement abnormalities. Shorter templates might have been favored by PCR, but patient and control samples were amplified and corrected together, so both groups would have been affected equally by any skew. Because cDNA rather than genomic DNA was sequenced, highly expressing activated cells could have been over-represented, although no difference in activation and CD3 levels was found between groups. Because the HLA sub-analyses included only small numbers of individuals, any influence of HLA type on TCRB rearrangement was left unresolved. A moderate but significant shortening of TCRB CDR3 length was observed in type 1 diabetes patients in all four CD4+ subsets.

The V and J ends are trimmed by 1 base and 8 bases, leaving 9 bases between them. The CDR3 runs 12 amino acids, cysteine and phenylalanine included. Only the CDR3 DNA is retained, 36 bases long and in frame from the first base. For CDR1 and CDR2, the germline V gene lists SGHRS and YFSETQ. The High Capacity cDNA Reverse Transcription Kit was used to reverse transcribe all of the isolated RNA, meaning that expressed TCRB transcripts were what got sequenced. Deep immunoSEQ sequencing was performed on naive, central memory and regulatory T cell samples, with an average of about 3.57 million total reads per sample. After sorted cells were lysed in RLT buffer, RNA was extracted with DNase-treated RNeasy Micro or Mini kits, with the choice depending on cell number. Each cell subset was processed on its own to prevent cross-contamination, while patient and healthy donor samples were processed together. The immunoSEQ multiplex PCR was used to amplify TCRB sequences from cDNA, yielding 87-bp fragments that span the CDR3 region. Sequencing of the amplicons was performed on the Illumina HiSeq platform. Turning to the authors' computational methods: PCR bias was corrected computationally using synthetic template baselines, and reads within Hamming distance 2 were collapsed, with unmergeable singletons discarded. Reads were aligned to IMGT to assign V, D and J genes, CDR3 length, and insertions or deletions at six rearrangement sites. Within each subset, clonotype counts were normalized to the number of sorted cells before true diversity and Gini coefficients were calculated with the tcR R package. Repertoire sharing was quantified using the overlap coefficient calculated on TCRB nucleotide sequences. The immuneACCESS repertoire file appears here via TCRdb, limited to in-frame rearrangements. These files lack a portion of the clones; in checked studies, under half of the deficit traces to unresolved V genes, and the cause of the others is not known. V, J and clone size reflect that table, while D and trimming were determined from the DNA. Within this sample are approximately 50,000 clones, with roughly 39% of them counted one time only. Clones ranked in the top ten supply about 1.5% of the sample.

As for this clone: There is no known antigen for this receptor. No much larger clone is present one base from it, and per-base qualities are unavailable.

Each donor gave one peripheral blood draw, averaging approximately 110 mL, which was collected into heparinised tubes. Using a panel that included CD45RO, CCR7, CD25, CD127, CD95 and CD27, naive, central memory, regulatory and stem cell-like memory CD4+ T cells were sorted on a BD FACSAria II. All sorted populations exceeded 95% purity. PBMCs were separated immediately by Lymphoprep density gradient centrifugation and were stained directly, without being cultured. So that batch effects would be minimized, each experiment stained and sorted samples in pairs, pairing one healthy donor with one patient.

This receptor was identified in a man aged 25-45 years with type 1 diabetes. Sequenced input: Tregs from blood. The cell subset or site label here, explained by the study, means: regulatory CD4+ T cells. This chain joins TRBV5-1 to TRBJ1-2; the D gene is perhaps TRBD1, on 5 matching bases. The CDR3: CASSLQGWGYTF. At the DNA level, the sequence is TGCGCCAGCAGCTTGCAGGGTTGGGGCTACACCTTC.